This entry describes one T cell receptor (beta chain). What this receptor recognizes is not known. No base quality values were provided; no much bigger clone lies one nucleotide off. These data belong to a study of technical replicates of blood from a few donors (dated by TCRdb to 2016 to 2017). Library preparation employed the immunoSEQ multiplex PCR assay. TCRdb retrieved this table from immuneACCESS and kept in-frame rearrangements only. Not all clones are present; in checked studies, unresolved V genes account for under half, and no reason is known for the remainder. This sample lists some 79,000 clones; 75% to 95% were detected once. About 0.4% of the sample rests with the top ten. Between the V and J ends, shortened by 4 bases and 5 bases respectively, the junction contains 11 bases. The CDR3, cysteine through phenylalanine, is 13 amino acids long. The entry retains the CDR3 DNA only, 39 bases that are in frame from base 1. The germline V gene (reference sequence) sets CDR1 to MNHEY and CDR2 to SMNVEV.

The receptor was isolated from a human donor in good health. Some clones in this sample may be carry-over from other donors' samples. Sequencing was performed on T cells isolated from PBMCs. The V gene is TRBV27 and the J gene is TRBJ1-2, with a tentative D gene TRBD1 over 5 matching bases. The CDR3 region has the sequence CASSYSRDYGYTF. The DNA is as follows: TGTGCCAGCAGTTACTCCAGGGATTATGGCTACACCTTC.